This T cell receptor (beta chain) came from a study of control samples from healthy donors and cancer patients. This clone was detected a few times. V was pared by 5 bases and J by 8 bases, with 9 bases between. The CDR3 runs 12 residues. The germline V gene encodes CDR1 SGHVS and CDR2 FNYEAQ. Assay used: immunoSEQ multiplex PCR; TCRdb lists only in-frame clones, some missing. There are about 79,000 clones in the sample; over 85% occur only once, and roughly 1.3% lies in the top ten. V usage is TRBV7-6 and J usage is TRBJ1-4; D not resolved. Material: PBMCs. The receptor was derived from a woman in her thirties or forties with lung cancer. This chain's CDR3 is CASSPNSEKLFF. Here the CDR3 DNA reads TGTGCCAGCAGCCCCAACTCGGAAAAACTGTTTTTT.